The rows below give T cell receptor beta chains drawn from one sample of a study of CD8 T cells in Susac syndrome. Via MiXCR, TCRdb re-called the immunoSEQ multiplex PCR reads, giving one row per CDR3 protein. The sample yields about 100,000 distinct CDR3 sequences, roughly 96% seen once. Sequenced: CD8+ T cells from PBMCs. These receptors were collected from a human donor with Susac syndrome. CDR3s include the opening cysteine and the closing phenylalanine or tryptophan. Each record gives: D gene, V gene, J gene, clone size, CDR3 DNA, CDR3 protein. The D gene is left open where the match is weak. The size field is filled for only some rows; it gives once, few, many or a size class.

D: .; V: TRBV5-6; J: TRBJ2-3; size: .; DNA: TGTGCCAGCAGCGGCGGTGACCTTCAAGATACGCAGTATTTT; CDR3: CASSGGDLQDTQYF
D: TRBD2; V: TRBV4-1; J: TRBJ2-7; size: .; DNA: TGCGCCAGCAGCCAACCCGTAGCGGGTATATACGAGCAGTACTTC; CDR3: CASSQPVAGIYEQYF
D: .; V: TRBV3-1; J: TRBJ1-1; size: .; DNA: TGTGCCAGCAGCCACGCGCGGGCCTCCAAGGGTGAAGCTTTCTTT; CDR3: CASSHARASKGEAFF
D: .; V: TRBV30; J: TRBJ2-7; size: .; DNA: TGTGCACCAGGGTACGAGCAGTACTTC; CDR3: CAPGYEQYF
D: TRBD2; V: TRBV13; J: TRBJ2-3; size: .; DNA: TGTGCCAGCAGTTCTCGGACTAGCGGGGGGCAAGCCACAGATACGCAGTATTTT; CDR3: CASSSRTSGGQATDTQYF
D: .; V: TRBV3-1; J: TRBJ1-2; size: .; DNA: TGTGCCAGCAGCCAAGCGGAAAGCTATGGCTACACCTTC; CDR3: CASSQAESYGYTF
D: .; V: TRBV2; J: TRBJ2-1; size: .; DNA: TGTGCCAGCGGGGGAGAAAATGAGCAGTTCTTC; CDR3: CASGGENEQFF
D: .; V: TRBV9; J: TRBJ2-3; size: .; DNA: TGTGCCAGCAGCGGGACGACAGATACGCAGTATTTT; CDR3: CASSGTTDTQYF
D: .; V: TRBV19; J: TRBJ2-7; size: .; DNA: TGTGCCAGTAGCGCGGCCCCCTGGAACGAGCAGTACTTC; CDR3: CASSAAPWNEQYF
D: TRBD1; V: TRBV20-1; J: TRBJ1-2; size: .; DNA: TGCAGTGCTAGAGAAAGTAGGACAGGGGAGAATGGCTACACCTTC; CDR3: CSARESRTGENGYTF
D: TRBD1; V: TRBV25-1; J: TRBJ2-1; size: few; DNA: TGTGCCAGCAGTGAAGAGGGGGCTGCGCAGTTCTTC; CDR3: CASSEEGAAQFF
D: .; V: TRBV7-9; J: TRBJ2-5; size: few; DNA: TGTGCCAGCAGTTTGCGGGAAGAGACCCAGTACTTC; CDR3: CASSLREETQYF
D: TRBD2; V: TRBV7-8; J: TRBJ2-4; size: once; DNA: TGTGCCAGCAGCACCACTAGCGGGGAAGGCGCTCAAATCGGGGGCATTCAGTACTTC; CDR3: CASSTTSGEGAQIGGIQYF
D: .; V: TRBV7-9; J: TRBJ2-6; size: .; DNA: TGTGCCAGCAGCTTAATCCGGGACGTCCTGACTTTC; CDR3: CASSLIRDVLTF
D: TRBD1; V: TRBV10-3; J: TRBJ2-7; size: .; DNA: TGTGCCATCGGGGAGGGACAGGGTTACGAGCAGTACTTC; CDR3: CAIGEGQGYEQYF
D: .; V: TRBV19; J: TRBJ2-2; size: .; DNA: TGTGCCAGTAGAGGGGAGGCCGGGGAGCTGTTTTTT; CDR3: CASRGEAGELFF
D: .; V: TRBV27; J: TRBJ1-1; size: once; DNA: TGTGCCAGCAGTGCTGGATCGGGTCGAGTTGGAACTGAAGCTTTCTTT; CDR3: CASSAGSGRVGTEAFF
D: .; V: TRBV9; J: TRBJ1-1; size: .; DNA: TGTGCCAGCAGCGCGCGGCCCGGCGATGACACTGAAGCTTTCTTT; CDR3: CASSARPGDDTEAFF
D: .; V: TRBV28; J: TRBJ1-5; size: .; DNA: TGTGCCAGCAGTTTAGGAGGGGGGTCGGACAATCAGCCCCAGCATTTT; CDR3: CASSLGGGSDNQPQHF
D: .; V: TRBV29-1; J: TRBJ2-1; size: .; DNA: TGCAGCGTTGAAGAACCCGGGCTCCATGAGCAGTTCTTC; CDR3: CSVEEPGLHEQFF
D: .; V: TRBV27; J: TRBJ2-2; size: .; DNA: TGTGCCAGCAGTCTTACACGGGCCGGGGAGCTGTTTTTT; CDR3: CASSLTRAGELFF
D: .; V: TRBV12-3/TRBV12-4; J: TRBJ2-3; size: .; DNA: TGTGCCAGCGGGGGGCGGGGTGCAGATACGCAGTATTTT; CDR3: CASGGRGADTQYF
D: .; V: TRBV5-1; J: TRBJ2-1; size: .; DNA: TGCGCCAGCAGCTCTACAGGGAGCTCCTACAATGAGCAGTTCTTC; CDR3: CASSSTGSSYNEQFF
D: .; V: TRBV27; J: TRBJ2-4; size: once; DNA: TGTGCCAGCAGTTTATGGGGAGCGGACATTCAGTACTTC; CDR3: CASSLWGADIQYF
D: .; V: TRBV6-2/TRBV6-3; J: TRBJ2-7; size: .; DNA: TGTGCCAGCAACCCTAGGGAGGCGGGCGAGCAGTACTTC; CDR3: CASNPREAGEQYF
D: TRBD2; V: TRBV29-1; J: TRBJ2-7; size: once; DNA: TGCAGCGTTGAACCCAGCGGGAGCGACGAGCAGTACTTC; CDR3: CSVEPSGSDEQYF
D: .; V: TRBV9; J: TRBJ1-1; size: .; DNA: TGTGCCAGCAGCCCCTACCAGGAAATGAACACTGAAGCTTTCTTT; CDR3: CASSPYQEMNTEAFF
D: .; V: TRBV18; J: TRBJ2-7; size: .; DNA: TGTGCCAGCTCACCAATCGACAGGGAGGTGAGAGAGCAGTACTTC; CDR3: CASSPIDREVREQYF
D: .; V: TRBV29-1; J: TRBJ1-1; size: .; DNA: TGCAGCGTTCTTGGGGTGACTGAAGCTTTCTTT; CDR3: CSVLGVTEAFF
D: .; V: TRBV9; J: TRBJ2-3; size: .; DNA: TGTGCCAGCAGCGTAGGGCTAATGTTCACAGATACGCAGTATTTT; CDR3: CASSVGLMFTDTQYF
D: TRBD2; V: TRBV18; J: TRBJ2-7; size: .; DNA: TGTGCCAGCTCACCACTGGGACTAGCGGGAGTTTCCTACGAGCAGTACTTC; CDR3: CASSPLGLAGVSYEQYF
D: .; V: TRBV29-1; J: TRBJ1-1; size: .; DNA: TGCAGCGTTGACCGAGGGGTGGGGACTGAAGCTTTCTTT; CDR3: CSVDRGVGTEAFF
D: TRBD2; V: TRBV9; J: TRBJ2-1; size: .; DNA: TGTGCCAGCAGCGGCGGGACTAGCGGGAGTCTGGATGAGCAGTTCTTC; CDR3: CASSGGTSGSLDEQFF
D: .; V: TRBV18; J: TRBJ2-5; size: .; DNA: TGTGCCAGCTCACCACCGGGGGCGGAAGAGACCCAGTACTTC; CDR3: CASSPPGAEETQYF
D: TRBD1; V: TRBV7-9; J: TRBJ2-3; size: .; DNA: TGTGCCAGCAGCCACCGGGACAGGGTTGCAGATACGCAGTATTTT; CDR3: CASSHRDRVADTQYF
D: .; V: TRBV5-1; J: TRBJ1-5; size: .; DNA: TGCGCCAGCAGCCCCGGACAGCTTAGCAATCAGCCCCAGCATTTT; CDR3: CASSPGQLSNQPQHF
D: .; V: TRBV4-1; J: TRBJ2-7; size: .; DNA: TGCGCCAGCAGCCAAGAGGCCCTCTACGAGCAGTACTTC; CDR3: CASSQEALYEQYF
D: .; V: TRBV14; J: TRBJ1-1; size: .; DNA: TGTGCCAGCAGCCAAGATCGGGGAACAGGTGAAGCTTTCTTT; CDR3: CASSQDRGTGEAFF
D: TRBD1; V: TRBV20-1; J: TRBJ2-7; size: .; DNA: TGCAGTGCCTCCCGGGACAGGGGGCGTTTTACGGCCTACGAGCAGTACTTC; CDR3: CSASRDRGRFTAYEQYF
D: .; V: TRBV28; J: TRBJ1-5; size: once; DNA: TGTGCCAGCAGTTTGGGGAGCTGGTATTTGAATCAGCCCCAGCATTTT; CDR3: CASSLGSWYLNQPQHF
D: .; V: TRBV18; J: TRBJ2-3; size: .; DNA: TGTGCCAGCTCACCGGGAGTGGGGCCAGATACGCAGTATTTT; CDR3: CASSPGVGPDTQYF
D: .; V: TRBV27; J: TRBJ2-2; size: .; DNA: TGTGCCAGCAGTATTGGAGGGGCCGGGGAGCTGTTTTTT; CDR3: CASSIGGAGELFF
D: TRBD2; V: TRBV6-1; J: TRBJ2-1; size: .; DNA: TGTGCCAGCAGCCCGCGACTAGCGGAGTCCTACAATGAGCAGTTCTTC; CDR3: CASSPRLAESYNEQFF
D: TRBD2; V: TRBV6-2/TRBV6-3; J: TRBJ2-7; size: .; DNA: TGTGCCAGCCTTGGGACTAGATACGAGCAGTACTTC; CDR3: CASLGTRYEQYF
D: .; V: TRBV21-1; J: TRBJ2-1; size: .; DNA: TGTGCCAGTATCCACAATGAGCAGTTCTTC; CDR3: CASIHNEQFF
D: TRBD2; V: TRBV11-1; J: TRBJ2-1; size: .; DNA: TGTGCCAGCAGCCGGGGACTAGCGGGGGGGGACAATGAGCAGTTCTTC; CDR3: CASSRGLAGGDNEQFF